This TCR beta chain was found in a study of T cell responses to AZD1222 COVID-19 vaccine. Notes on this clone: The antigen is unknown.

The assay was immunoSEQ multiplex PCR, and TCRdb's table has in-frame clones only and misses some. The table shows some 200,000 clones, with approximately 91% occurring only once. Points from the study as a whole: The study found Spike-specific TCR breadth and depth rose after two AZD1222 doses.

The CDR3 runs to 15 residues. Germline assignment: CDR1 MNHEY and CDR2 SVGEGT. V lost 5 bases and J lost 4; bases outside the gene matches: 11. Sequences were derived from peripheral blood, sampled on day 0 of AZD1222 vaccination. The chain carries TRBV6-2 or TRBV6-3 and TRBJ2-7; TRBD2 matches at 7 bases. The TCR was taken from an adult in good health. The CDR3 bases are TGTGCCAGCAGTAAAGGACCCCGGGGGGTATACGAGCAGTACTTC. Protein product: CASSKGPRGVYEQYF.